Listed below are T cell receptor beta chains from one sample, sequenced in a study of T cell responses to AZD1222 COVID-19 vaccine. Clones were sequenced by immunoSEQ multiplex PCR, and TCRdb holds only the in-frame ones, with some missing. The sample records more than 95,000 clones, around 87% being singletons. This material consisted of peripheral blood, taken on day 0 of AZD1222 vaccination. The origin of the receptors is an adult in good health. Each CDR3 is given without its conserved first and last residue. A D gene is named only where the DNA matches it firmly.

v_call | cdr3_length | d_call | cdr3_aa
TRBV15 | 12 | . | ATSRVPSGNTIY
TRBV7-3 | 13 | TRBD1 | ASSLSGTGEETQY
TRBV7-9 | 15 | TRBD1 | ASSLGDSGPSNYGYT
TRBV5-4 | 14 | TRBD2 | ASSNGGGTLSYEQY
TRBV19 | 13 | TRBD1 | ASSSTGAANTEAF
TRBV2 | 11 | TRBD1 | ASRQGANEKLF
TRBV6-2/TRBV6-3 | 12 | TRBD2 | ASSLSAGVNTQY
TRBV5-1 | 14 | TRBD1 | ASRQGLLGMNTEAF
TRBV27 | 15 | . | ASSFYGRGSSYGEQY
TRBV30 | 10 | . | ALSGSRYEQY
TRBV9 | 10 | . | ASRRGTGELF
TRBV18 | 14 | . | ASSPQGTFSTDTQY
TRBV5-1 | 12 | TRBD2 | ASSLSGARDTQY
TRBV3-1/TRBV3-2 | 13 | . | ASSPFSFSGNTIY
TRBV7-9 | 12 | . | ASSLLDRGETQY
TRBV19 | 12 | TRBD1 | ASKDQTGKAGYT
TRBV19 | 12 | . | ASSIGTGDQPQH
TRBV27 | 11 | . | ASSFGRGHEQY
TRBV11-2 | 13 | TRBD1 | ASSLGQAPNQPQH
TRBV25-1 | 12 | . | ASSELRRNNEQF
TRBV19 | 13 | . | ASSTLTRQRETQY
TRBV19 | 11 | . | ASRALIEDEQF